These T cell receptor beta chains were read from a single sample in a study of a mutant IDH1 vaccine in newly diagnosed glioma. Repertoires were generated with immunoSEQ multiplex PCR, while TCRdb's copy carries only in-frame clones and drops some. The sample includes about 66,000 clones, about 86% of them seen just once. The sample was PBMCs, taken from a glioma patient treated with radiotherapy, temozolomide or both. Every receptor here comes from a man aged 25 to 40 with glioma. CDR3s include the opening cysteine and the closing phenylalanine or tryptophan. Fields, in order: J gene, D gene, V gene, clone size, CDR3 protein, CDR3 DNA. The D gene is left open where the match is weak. The size of a clone is reported for some rows only, either as once, few or many, or as a class for expanded clones.

TRBJ2-1,-,TRBV18,-,CASSPDQYNEQFF,TGTGCCAGCTCACCGGACCAATACAATGAGCAGTTCTTC
TRBJ1-1,-,TRBV5-6,-,CAGSLIQSNTEAFF,TGTGCCGGCAGCTTGATACAATCGAACACTGAAGCTTTCTTC
TRBJ1-1,-,TRBV11-2,-,CASSLQLNTEAFF,TGTGCCAGCAGCTTACAGCTGAACACTGAAGCTTTCTTT
TRBJ1-2,-,TRBV18,-,CASSLQGRDYGYTF,TGTGCCAGCTCGCTGCAGGGGAGGGACTATGGCTACACCTTC
TRBJ1-6,-,TRBV27,-,CASSTNRRLSSYNSPLHF,TGTGCCAGCAGCACAAACCGACGGTTAAGCTCCTATAATTCACCCCTCCACTTT
TRBJ1-4,-,TRBV5-1,-,CASSWTSGAINEKLFF,TGCGCCAGCAGCTGGACGAGTGGGGCGATTAATGAAAAACTGTTTTTT
TRBJ2-2,-,TRBV18,once,CASSPPSTGNTGELFF,TGTGCCAGCTCACCACCGAGTACAGGGAACACCGGGGAGCTGTTTTTT
TRBJ1-1,-,TRBV5-4,-,CASSFRLSGWAEAFF,TGTGCCAGCAGCTTTAGATTATCAGGGTGGGCTGAAGCTTTCTTT
TRBJ1-4,TRBD1,TRBV13,-,CASSPRQGGEKLFF,TGTGCCAGCAGCCCCCGACAGGGAGGTGAAAAACTGTTTTTT
TRBJ2-7,-,TRBV7-9,-,CASSLGRIPTEQYF,TGTGCCAGCAGCTTAGGACGGATTCCCACCGAGCAGTACTTC
TRBJ1-4,-,TRBV7-6,-,CASSLDAVTDHNEKLFF,TGTGCCAGCAGCTTAGATGCGGTGACAGACCACAATGAAAAACTGTTTTTT
TRBJ2-2,-,TRBV5-6,-,CASSFLQENTGELFF,TGTGCCAGCAGCTTTCTACAAGAAAACACCGGGGAGCTGTTTTTT
TRBJ1-2,TRBD1,TRBV10-1,once,CASSMTGTSYTF,TGCGCCAGCAGTATGACAGGGACGAGCTACACCTTC
TRBJ1-2,TRBD1,TRBV5-5,once,CASTKAPGQGAVGYTF,TGTGCCAGCACCAAAGCCCCGGGACAGGGGGCGGTTGGCTACACCTTC
TRBJ1-6,-,TRBV5-1,-,CASSLVAGTNSPLHF,TGCGCCAGCAGCTTGGTCGCAGGGACAAATTCACCCCTCCACTTT
TRBJ1-6,TRBD1,TRBV5-4,-,CASSSQTGAGSPLHF,TGTGCCAGCAGCTCCCAGACAGGGGCAGGGTCACCCCTCCACTTT
TRBJ1-1,TRBD1,TRBV5-4,-,CASSSSRDSYTEAFF,TGTGCCAGCAGCTCATCCCGGGACAGTTACACTGAAGCTTTCTTT
TRBJ1-2,-,TRBV19,-,CASSINRSYGYTF,TGTGCCAGTAGTATCAACAGGAGCTATGGCTACACCTTC
TRBJ2-1,TRBD2,TRBV27,-,CASILAGGPSSYNEQFF,TGTGCCAGCATTCTAGCGGGGGGCCCGAGCTCCTACAATGAGCAGTTCTTC
TRBJ1-2,-,TRBV14,-,CASSQEGRSPYGYTF,TGTGCCAGCAGCCAAGAAGGCCGGAGCCCCTATGGCTACACCTTC
TRBJ1-1,-,TRBV10-1,few,CASSTRNTEAFF,TGCGCCAGCAGCACAAGGAACACTGAAGCTTTCTTT
TRBJ1-2,TRBD1,TRBV30,-,CAWSTGQVQGLWYGYTF,TGTGCCTGGAGTACAGGACAGGTTCAGGGACTATGGTATGGCTACACCTTC
TRBJ2-3,-,TRBV7-2,-,CASSLQGFSTDTQYF,TGTGCCAGCAGCTTACAGGGTTTTAGCACAGATACGCAGTATTTT
TRBJ2-3,-,TRBV5-1,-,CASSREERGGRKDTQYF,TGCGCCAGCAGCCGGGAGGAACGCGGGGGCCGGAAAGATACGCAGTATTTT
TRBJ2-7,TRBD1,TRBV11-2,-,CASSLDWTGEFYEQYF,TGTGCCAGCAGCTTAGACTGGACAGGGGAGTTCTACGAGCAGTACTTC
TRBJ1-5,TRBD1,TRBV5-4,-,CASSLGGQGDQPQHF,TGTGCCAGCAGCTTGGGTGGACAGGGAGATCAGCCCCAGCATTTT
TRBJ1-5,-,TRBV14,-,CASSQDRNSGTYSNQPQHF,TGTGCCAGCAGCCAAGATCGAAATTCCGGAACTTATAGCAATCAGCCCCAGCATTTT
TRBJ2-1,-,TRBV7-9,-,CASSPRVGPYNEQFF,TGTGCCAGCAGCCCCCGTGTAGGACCCTACAATGAGCAGTTCTTC
TRBJ2-1,-,TRBV5-1,-,CASSLGQDYNEQFF,TGCGCCAGCAGCTTGGGACAGGACTACAATGAGCAGTTCTTC
TRBJ2-5,-,TRBV2,-,CASSESWAQETQYF,TGTGCCAGCAGCGAATCGTGGGCCCAAGAGACCCAGTACTTC
TRBJ2-7,-,TRBV7-6,-,CASSGTGPSYEQYF,TGTGCCAGCAGCGGGACCGGGCCCTCCTACGAGCAGTACTTC
TRBJ1-2,-,TRBV7-9,few,CASTKQGPNYGYTF,TGTGCCAGCACCAAACAGGGACCAAACTATGGCTACACCTTC
TRBJ1-5,-,TRBV19,-,CASSIMLRGVGQPQHF,TGTGCCAGTAGTATAATGTTACGGGGGGTTGGTCAGCCCCAGCATTTT
TRBJ1-2,-,TRBV19,-,CASSLGDGVYGYTF,TGTGCCAGTAGCCTCGGGGACGGGGTCTATGGCTACACCTTC
TRBJ2-3,-,TRBV6-6,-,CASSPNPHSTDTQYF,TGTGCCAGCAGTCCCAACCCGCATAGCACAGATACGCAGTATTTT
TRBJ1-1,-,TRBV18,-,CASSPTGDTEAFF,TGTGCCAGCTCACCGACGGGGGACACTGAAGCTTTCTTT
TRBJ2-3,-,TRBV7-6,-,CASSLADLGGPSPDTQYF,TGTGCCAGCAGCTTAGCGGATTTGGGGGGACCGAGTCCAGATACGCAGTATTTT